The 26 T cell receptor beta chains below were found in one sample sequenced in a study of beta chain features in type 1 diabetes listed by TCRdb under 2018. Receptor amplification or capture employed the immunoSEQ multiplex PCR assay. The High Capacity cDNA Reverse Transcription Kit was used to reverse transcribe all of the isolated RNA, meaning that expressed TCRB transcripts were what got sequenced. The source is immuneACCESS, and TCRdb retained only in-frame sequences with V and J called. Part of the clones is not carried over; for the studies checked, unresolved V genes explain less than half of this, and the remainder is unexplained. The sample data list fewer than 900,000 clones, and 17% of these were observed just once. Jointly, the top ten make up around 0.02% of the sample. The sample was naive CD4+ T cells from blood. The sample's cell subset or site label, in plain terms: true naive CD4+ T cells. All receptors come from a woman between 18 and 29 years old in good health.

This clone showed up just a few times. The rearrangement links TRBV28 to TRBJ2-2; possible D gene TRBD1, 6 bases. Germline V gives CDR1 MDHEN, CDR2 SYDVKM. V was clipped by 8 bases and J by 7 bases, with 14 bases between them. The CDR3 is made up of 13 amino acids. The CDR3 loop is CASLDRSYGELFF. CDR3 bases: TGTGCCAGCCTGGACAGAAGCTACGGGGAGCTGTTTTTT. Using reference TRBV28 and TRBJ2-2 for the parts outside the CDR3, the full variable domain is DVKVTQSSRYLVKRTGEKVFLECVQDMDHENMFWYRQDPGLGLRLIYFSYDVKMKEKGDIPEGYSVSREKKERFSLILESASTNQTSMYLCASLDRSYGELFFGEGSRLTVL.

This clone was detected only a few times. The chain combines TRBV7-3 with TRBJ2-1, with 9 bases aligning to TRBD2. The CDR3 is 16 amino acids. V lost 5 bases to trimming and J lost 7 bases; unmatched junction nucleotides: 12. The germline V gene encodes CDR1 SGHTA and CDR2 FQGTGA. The CDR3: CASSLSAGGPRNEQFF. CDR3 coding DNA: TGTGCCAGCAGCCTTTCTGCGGGAGGGCCTAGGAATGAGCAGTTCTTC.

CDR3 sequence reads: CASSVGNSGTETQYF. CDR3 in DNA: TGTGCCAGCAGCGTAGGAAATAGCGGGACGGAGACCCAGTACTTC. The chain uses TRBV9 and TRBJ2-5; 8 bases fit TRBD2. The germline V gene has CDR1 SGDLS and CDR2 YYNGEE. Trimming at V came to 0 bases and at J to 5 bases, leaving 6 bases not matched to a gene. The CDR3 loop spans 15 amino acids.

This clone was picked up a small number of times. For the CDR3, the DNA is TGTGCCAGCAGCTTATGGGCTAGCGGGGAGCCAGGTGAGCAGTTCTTC. The encoded protein is CASSLWASGEPGEQFF. The chain recombines TRBV7-2 with TRBJ2-1, with 9 bases aligning to TRBD2. The CDR3 spans 16 residues. Germline lookup yields CDR1 SGHTA and CDR2 FQGNSA. J was trimmed by 9 bases and V by 2 bases; bases with no gene match: 11.

The chain joins TRBV18 to TRBJ2-5; the D is unclear. Germline CDR1 reads KGHSH; CDR2 reads LQKENI. The CDR3 extends over 13 amino acids. V shed 1 base and J shed 5 bases, with 8 bases lying between them. The CDR3 nucleotides read TGTGCCAGCTCACCACGCCCGACGGAGACCCAGTACTTC. Translating it yields CASSPRPTETQYF. Drawing the rest from reference TRBV18 and TRBJ2-5, the complete variable domain is NAGVMQNPRHLVRRRGQEARLRCSPMKGHSHVYWYRQLPEEGLKFMVYLQKENIIDESGMPKERFSAEFPKEGPSILRIQQVVRGDSAAYFCASSPRPTETQYFGPGTRLLVL.

The chain couples TRBV20-1 to TRBJ1-2; no reliable D call. In germline, CDR1 is DFQATT, CDR2 SNEGSKA (reference sequence). This CDR3 comprises 11 residues. The V end lost 6 bases, the J end lost 4 bases, and 9 bases lay between the germline ends. CDR3 in amino acids: CSAPDLYGYTF. Here the CDR3 DNA reads TGCAGTGCGCCTGACCTCTATGGCTACACCTTC.

The chain combines TRBV7-9 with TRBJ2-6; 9 nucleotides agree with TRBD2. The CDR3 covers 18 residues. Germline values: CDR1 SEHNR, CDR2 FQNEAQ (reference sequence). The ends lost 6 bases at V and 0 bases at J; junction bases unmatched: 9. CDR3 loop: CASSLPSGRTSGANVLTF. The DNA for the CDR3 is TGTGCCAGCAGTTTACCCAGCGGGAGGACCTCTGGGGCCAACGTCCTGACTTTC.

The chain is built from TRBV20-1 and TRBJ2-1, with D hard to call. CDR1 and CDR2 (germline): DFQATT, SNEGSKA (reference sequence). Trimming pared 0 bases from V and 15 bases from J, leaving 12 bases between. CDR3 length equals 11 residues. CDR3 sequence reads: CSARDSKLRFF. CDR3 nucleotides: TGCAGTGCTAGAGATTCGAAGTTGCGGTTCTTC.

This clone was counted only a few times. V usage is TRBV18 and J usage is TRBJ2-3, with D possibly being TRBD2 (6 bases). Germline-derived CDR1 and CDR2 are KGHSH and LQKENI. V gave up 5 bases and J gave up 4 bases, with 16 bases separating them. The CDR3 is 15 residues long. The CDR3 DNA sequence: TGTGCCAGCTCAGCCCTCGGGAGTAAGTCAGATACGCAGTATTTT. Translated: CASSALGSKSDTQYF.

The V and J genes are TRBV6-5 and TRBJ2-7; 12 bases fit TRBD2. V lost 6 bases to trimming and J lost 2 bases; unmatched junction nucleotides: 5. Germline values: CDR1 MNHEY, CDR2 SVGAGI. CDR3 length: 15 residues. This chain's CDR3 is CASRETSGGTYEQYF. The CDR3 DNA sequence: TGTGCCAGCAGAGAGACTAGCGGGGGTACCTACGAGCAGTACTTC.

The chain couples TRBV28 to TRBJ2-3; D remains unclear. The CDR3 consists of 12 residues. From germline, CDR1 is MDHEN and CDR2 SYDVKM. V shed 9 bases and J shed 11 bases, with 18 bases lying between them. This CDR3 is CASTKQRQKQYF. The CDR3 nucleotides are TGTGCCAGTACTAAACAGCGTCAAAAGCAGTATTTT.

On this clone: This sample also contains other DNA sequences that code for the same CDR3. J is TRBJ1-2 and V is TRBV7-2; D not certain. Trimming shortened V by 1 base and J by 2 bases, and 8 bases separated the two germline ends. The CDR3 spans 14 residues. In germline, CDR1 is SGHTA, CDR2 FQGNSA. DNA for the CDR3: TGTGCCAGCAGCTTAGGAGGGTACAACTATGGCTACACCTTC. Amino acid sequence: CASSLGGYNYGYTF.

A few counts support this clone. This sequence joins TRBV15 and TRBJ2-1; the D is unclear. V was trimmed by 0 bases and J by 13 bases, leaving 13 bases between them. The CDR3 has 13 residues. Germline V lookup: CDR1 LNHNV, CDR2 YYDKDF (reference sequence). Written as DNA, the CDR3 is TGTGCCACCAGCAGAGATCGTGTCAGTTATCAGTTCTTC. Translated, it gives CATSRDRVSYQFF.

The chain has TRBV7-2 and TRBJ2-7; no definite D call. Germline-derived CDR1 and CDR2 are SGHTA and FQGNSA. The CDR3 loop spans 13 amino acids. The ends were cut back, 6 bases at V and 2 bases at J, with 11 bases in the middle. In DNA, the CDR3 is TGTGCCAGCAGACAACTCAGCACCTACGAGCAGTACTTC. Translating it yields CASRQLSTYEQYF.

A note on this clone: Different DNA sequences within this sample yield the same CDR3. V and J are TRBV5-4 and TRBJ2-1; 7 positions match TRBD2. The CDR3 covers 16 residues. From germline, CDR1 is SGHNT and CDR2 YYREEE (reference sequence). V trimming: 0 bases; J trimming: 2 bases; junction bases outside the gene matches: 5. The CDR3 spells CASSLGAGVTYNEQFF. DNA of the CDR3: TGTGCCAGCAGCTTGGGCGCGGGAGTAACCTACAATGAGCAGTTCTTC.

Concerning this clone itself: This sample also contains other DNA sequences that code for the same CDR3. The V gene is TRBV18, the J gene TRBJ2-5, with 7 bases aligning to TRBD2. CDR1 is KGHSH, CDR2 LQKENI, per germline. The V and J ends lost 2 bases and 4 bases, in that order; junction bases with no gene match: 1. The CDR3 contains 13 residues. CDR3 DNA: TGTGCCAGCTCACCAGGACTAGGAGAGACCCAGTACTTC. This encodes CASSPGLGETQYF.

In the case of this clone: An end of the junction differs from the germline gene, which may be a read error. V and J are TRBV10-3 and TRBJ1-1; D is ambiguous. The CDR3 length is 12 residues. The germline gives CDR1 ENHRY, CDR2 SYGVKD. The CDR3 region is CAIKPVNSEAFF. The CDR3, as DNA: TGTGCCATCAAACCCGTCAACAGTGAAGCTTTCTTT.

This clone has more than one count but fewer than ten. The CDR3 bases are TGTGCCAGCAGCAGAAACCGTGACACTGAAGCTTTCTTT. This gives the protein CASSRNRDTEAFF. This chain links TRBV7-9 with TRBJ1-1, with D unclear. The CDR3 runs 13 residues. V lost 5 bases, J lost 3 bases, and 10 bases lay in between. CDR1 SEHNR and CDR2 FQNEAQ come from the germline V gene (reference sequence).

This chain joins TRBV7-2 and TRBJ2-1; TRBD2 agrees at 8 bases. The ends lost 4 bases at V and 1 base at J; junction bases unmatched: 3. Germline CDR1 reads SGHTA; CDR2 reads FQGNSA. The CDR3 runs 15 residues. The DNA of the CDR3 is TGTGCCAGCAGCTCTACGGGAGGGTCCTACAATGAGCAGTTCTTC. Translation gives CASSSTGGSYNEQFF.

About this clone: Because the CDR3 is missing its conserved closing phenylalanine or tryptophan, this is likely a read error. It is unclear where the CDR3 begins or ends on the DNA, so no DNA is shown, and the CDR3 is as TCRdb lists it. The chain employs TRBV5-1 and TRBJ1-4. Germline CDR1 reads SGHRS; CDR2 reads YFSETQ. The CDR3 is 8 residues long, ends included. Here the CDR3 reads CASSSFRR.

The chain employs TRBV6-6 and TRBJ2-7; 10 nucleotides match TRBD2. This CDR3 is 15 amino acids long. Looked up from germline, CDR1 is MNHNY and CDR2 is SVGAGI (reference sequence). J lost 2 bases, V lost 7 bases, and 8 bases had no gene match. CDR3 protein: CASTPGLARPYEQYF. The CDR3 DNA sequence: TGTGCCAGCACCCCGGGACTAGCGAGACCCTACGAGCAGTACTTC.

In this sample, this clone turned up a few times. The chain recombines TRBV2 with TRBJ2-1; TRBD2 might be the D (6 bases). Trimming removed 3 bases at V and 0 bases at J, with 12 bases between. CDR3 length equals 16 residues. CDR1 SNHLY and CDR2 FYNNEI come from the germline V gene. This CDR3 is CASSEEGMSSYNEQFF. The DNA of the CDR3 is TGTGCCAGCAGTGAGGAGGGGATGAGCTCCTACAATGAGCAGTTCTTC.

V and J are TRBV5-1 and TRBJ2-1, with 12 bases that match TRBD2. The CDR3 is made up of 20 amino acids. Losses at the gene ends were 3 bases for V and 0 bases for J; bases not matched to a gene: 13. Per germline, CDR1 SGHRS and CDR2 YFSETQ. CDR3 sequence: CASSSPGTSGQTSSYNEQFF. The CDR3 DNA reads as TGCGCCAGCAGCTCACCCGGGACTAGCGGGCAAACCAGCTCCTACAATGAGCAGTTCTTC.

The V and J genes are TRBV5-1 and TRBJ2-1, with D possibly being TRBD2 (6 bases). Trimming removed 0 bases at V and 4 bases at J, with 20 bases between. The germline CDR1 and CDR2 sequences are SGHRS and YFSETQ. This CDR3 is built from 18 residues. The CDR3 loop reads CASSLAAGGHGIYNEQFF. CDR3 sequence (DNA): TGCGCCAGCAGCTTGGCGGCCGGGGGTCACGGGATATACAATGAGCAGTTCTTC.

The chain links TRBV9 to TRBJ2-2; no clear D gene. V shed 4 bases and J shed 7 bases, with 11 bases lying between them. Germline CDR1 reads SGDLS; CDR2 reads YYNGEE. The CDR3 has 13 amino acids. Here the CDR3 reads CASSPTGFGELFF. The CDR3, as DNA: TGTGCCAGCAGCCCGACGGGCTTCGGGGAGCTGTTTTTT.

The rearrangement uses TRBV10-3 and TRBJ2-2; 9 nucleotides agree with TRBD2. Germline V gene sequence: CDR1 ENHRY, CDR2 SYGVKD. CDR3 length: 15 residues. Trimming removed 9 bases from V and 0 bases from J; junction bases left unmatched: 5. The CDR3 DNA sequence: TGTGCCATAAAGCGGGGGGTTGCGAACACCGGGGAGCTGTTTTTT. It is translated as CAIKRGVANTGELFF.